The T cell receptor beta chain described here comes from a study of radiation and T cells in renal cell carcinoma (dated by TCRdb to the early 2020s). With respect to the entire study: In total, some 50 samples underwent TCR beta sequencing: roughly 26 tumors plus 27 peripheral blood samples. The final blood draw was performed at 4 weeks after radiation, at the same time as nephrectomy. A total of 4 million to 5 million unique CDR3 nucleotide sequences, encoding more than 2 million unique CDR3 amino acid sequences, were found across all 50 or so samples.

The time point label of this sample denotes: blood 4 weeks post-SBRT, at nephrectomy. Sample treatment or condition, as interpreted from the label and publication: 15 Gy SBRT to primary tumor, nephrectomy 4 weeks later. Samples were obtained from a clinical trial, in which 15 Gy stereotactic body radiation therapy was delivered to primary renal cell carcinomas and nephrectomy was performed 4 weeks later. Serial peripheral blood from radiation-treated patients was sampled at baseline, 2 weeks and 4 weeks after SBRT to track tumor-enriched clonotypes. All patients had renal cell carcinoma with clear cell pathology. Genomic DNA for TCR sequencing was prepared using the QIAamp DNA Blood Mini Kit (Qiagen). Samples were included in the analyses only if all quality control checks were passed. Overall study outcomes, separate from this receptor: With a single-armed trial design, the study had no way to address how radiation dose or scheduling affects the TCR repertoire. Because no pretreatment tumor biopsies were available, whether clonotypes were present in the tumor at baseline could not be determined. Top tumor clonotypes rose in blood from baseline to 2 weeks post-radiation, then contracted by 4 weeks, suggesting transient expansion of tumor-resident clones. Dynamics of the blood repertoire were not tracked past 4 weeks after treatment.

The immunoSEQ kit was used, according to the manufacturer's recommendations, to generate TCR beta libraries from genomic DNA. For library preparation, a first multiplex PCR was performed with proprietary primers, followed by a second PCR in which unique barcodes were added, and bead cleanups were performed after each round. Each sample batch included a kit-provided positive control reaction and a negative control reaction. The final libraries underwent checking on an Agilent 4200 TapeStation D1000 ScreenTape, volumetric pooling, and quantification by qPCR. Sequencing was performed on an Illumina NextSeq500 using a MidOutput 150-cycle cartridge, with 156 Read1 cycles, 15 Index1 cycles, and the kit custom primers. The pooled library was loaded at approximately 0.92 pM with roughly 20% PhiX control spiked in. As for the original processing: Vendor-processed data were analyzed in R, with a clonotype defined as all T cells sharing the same CDR3 nucleotide sequence. In the clone abundance analyses, frequencies were normalized to the 10,000 most abundant clones in each sample. Public T cell clones, which averaged fewer than five per sample, were excluded before analysis. An abundance difference of at least 32-fold between compartments was the criterion for calling clonotypes tumor-enriched or baseline blood-enriched. A beta-binomial differential abundance model was used to identify clonotypes that were expanded or contracted between blood time points. Tumor-blood repertoire similarity was measured with the Baroni-Urbani and Buser coefficient, and group comparisons used two-tailed Wilcoxon tests in R. TCRdb took this table from immuneACCESS and kept in-frame rearrangements with V and J called. Such tables lack part of the clones; where checked against another copy, unresolved V genes explain under half of the gap, and the rest is unexplained. The V and J calls and the clone size are those of that table, but D and trimming were determined from the DNA. This sample holds roughly 86,000 clones; 70% to 90% were observed only once. Around 9.4% of the sample goes to the ten largest clones.

As for this clone: The target of this receptor is not known. There are no base qualities to consult, and no much larger clone falls within one base.

Trimming takes 6 bases from V and 5 bases from J, and the germline ends sit 8 bases apart. The CDR3 holds 12 amino acids from the cysteine to the phenylalanine. Only the CDR3 portion is preserved as DNA: 36 bases, with reading frame beginning at the first base. For CDR1 and CDR2, the germline V gene lists ENHRY and SYGVKD. This sequence was found in a man aged 50 to 60 with renal cell carcinoma. This specimen was blood, taken from a patient whose treatment included radiotherapy and nephrectomy. This chain joins TRBV10-3 to TRBJ2-1; the D gene is not confidently resolved. The DNA is TGTGCCATCAGCATCAGAGACAATGAGCAGTTCTTC. It encodes CAISIRDNEQFF.